The present T cell receptor beta chain was sequenced within a study of CD8+CD57+ T cells in acquired aplastic anemia. V was trimmed by 0 bases and J by 11 bases, leaving 22 bases between them. Germline lookup yields CDR1 SGHVS and CDR2 FQNEAQ. This CDR3 has 16 amino acids. This clonotype is a singleton in its sample. Antigen unknown. Genomic DNA, serving as template, underwent TCR beta VDJ and CDR3 profiling. TCRdb independently ran MiXCR on the reads; one entry per CDR3 protein. The data contain approximately 250,000 distinct CDR3 sequences, roughly 82% of them singletons. Overall study results and limits: Simpson's diversity of CD8+ cells was not significantly different in patients compared with controls.

Sequencing involved patients with CD8+CD57+ cell expansion previously shown by flow cytometry. This sequence joins TRBV7-8 and TRBJ1-1; maybe TRBD1 (5 bases). Sequencing was done on a sample of sorted CD4+, CD8+, or CD8+CD57+ T cells (not recorded which) from PBMCs. The receptor's source is a human donor with aplastic anemia. The chain's CDR3 is CASSLASGDGYNEAFF. In DNA form, the CDR3 reads TGTGCCAGCAGCTTAGCTAGCGGGGACGGTTACAATGAGGCTTTCTTT. The full variable domain, its missing parts supplied by reference TRBV7-8 and TRBJ1-1, is GAGVSQSPRYKVAKRGQDVALRCDPISGHVSLFWYQQALGQGPEFLTYFQNEAQLDKSGLPSDRFFAERPEGSVSTLKIQRTQQEDSAVYLCASSLASGDGYNEAFFGQGTRLTVV.